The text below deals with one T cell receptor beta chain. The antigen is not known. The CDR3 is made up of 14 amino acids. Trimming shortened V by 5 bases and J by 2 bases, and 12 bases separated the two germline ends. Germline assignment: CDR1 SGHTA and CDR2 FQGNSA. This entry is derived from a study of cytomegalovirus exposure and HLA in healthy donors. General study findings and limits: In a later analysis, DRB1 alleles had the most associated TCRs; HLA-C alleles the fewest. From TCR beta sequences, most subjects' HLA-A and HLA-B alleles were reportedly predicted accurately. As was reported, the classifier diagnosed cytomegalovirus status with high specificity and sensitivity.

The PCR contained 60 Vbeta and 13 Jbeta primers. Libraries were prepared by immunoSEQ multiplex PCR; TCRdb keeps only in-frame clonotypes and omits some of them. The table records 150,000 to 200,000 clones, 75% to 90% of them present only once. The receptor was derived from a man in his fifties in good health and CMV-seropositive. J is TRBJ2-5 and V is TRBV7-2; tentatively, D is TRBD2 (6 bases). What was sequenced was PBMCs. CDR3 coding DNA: TGTGCCAGCAGCCAATCGGGGGTACAAGAGACCCAGTACTTC. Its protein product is CASSQSGVQETQYF.